These 23 T cell receptor beta chains originate from one sample sequenced in a study of blood T cell repertoires in COVID-19. Sequenced by immunoSEQ multiplex PCR; TCRdb stores in-frame clones only, minus some. Of 150,000 to 200,000 clones listed, roughly four fifths are singletons. The material sequenced was peripheral blood. These receptors were taken from a woman older than 75 with COVID-19, enrolled during active disease.

CDR3 loop: CASSPPGSGANVLTF. CDR3 in DNA: TGTGCCAGCAGTCCCCCGGGGTCGGGGGCCAACGTCCTGACTTTC. The V call is TRBV7-3, the J call TRBJ2-6; possibly TRBD2 for D (5 bases). Germline CDR1 SGHTA, CDR2 FQGTGA. The CDR3 consists of 15 residues. V was shortened by 6 bases and J by 4 bases, with 13 bases between the two germline ends.

V usage is TRBV7-9 and J usage is TRBJ1-2; tentative D call: TRBD1 (5 bases). This CDR3 has 17 amino acids. Trimming took 6 bases from V and 6 from J, leaving 26 bases between them. The germline CDR1 and CDR2 sequences are SEHNR and FQNEAQ (reference sequence). For the CDR3, the DNA is TGTGCCAGCAGTTCTACCTCCGACTGGGGGGGAAGGAATGGCTACACCTTC. It yields the protein CASSSTSDWGGRNGYTF.

The V gene is TRBV6-6, the J gene TRBJ2-7; perhaps TRBD2 as D (7 bases). The CDR3 has 15 residues. V was shortened by 0 bases and J by 7 bases, with 16 bases between the two germline ends. Germline V lookup: CDR1 MNHNY, CDR2 SVGAGI (reference sequence). The chain's CDR3 is CASSYSRWGGSEQYF. The DNA for the CDR3 is TGTGCCAGCAGTTACTCTCGATGGGGGGGCTCTGAGCAGTACTTC.

The J gene is TRBJ2-7, the V gene TRBV6-5, with unresolved D. CDR3 size: 15 residues. Germline values: CDR1 MNHEY, CDR2 SVGAGI. Trimming removed 5 bases from V and 0 bases from J, with 14 bases in between. The DNA for the CDR3 is TGTGCCAGCAGTCTCTCCCAGGTCCGCTCCTACGAGCAGTACTTC. Residues: CASSLSQVRSYEQYF.

This chain uses TRBV5-1 with TRBJ2-1, with 8 positions matching TRBD2. Germline V CDR1 and CDR2: SGHRS, YFSETQ. Losses at the gene ends were 4 bases for V and 9 bases for J; bases not matched to a gene: 12. The CDR3 is 15 amino acids. The CDR3 reads CASSVSGGALGEQFF. For the CDR3, the DNA is TGCGCCAGCAGCGTCTCCGGGGGGGCCTTGGGTGAGCAGTTCTTC.

DNA of the CDR3: TGTGCCAGCAGCTTTGGTGCAGGCATCTACGAGCAGTACTTC. Its protein product is CASSFGAGIYEQYF. This rearrangement joins TRBV7-2 to TRBJ2-7; D not certain. The V gene lost 3 bases and the J gene lost 3 bases, with 12 bases spanning the gap. CDR1 is SGHTA, CDR2 FQGNSA, per germline. This CDR3 has 14 amino acids.

The CDR3: CASSLAGGRNTGELFF. The CDR3 DNA reads TGCGCCAGCAGCTTGGCAGGGGGCCGGAACACCGGGGAGCTGTTTTTT. This sequence joins TRBV5-1 and TRBJ2-2; 8 bases are a match to TRBD1. Trimming cost V 0 bases and J 1 base; bases outside gene matches: 2. The CDR3 contains 16 residues. Germline-derived CDR1 and CDR2 are SGHRS and YFSETQ.

The rearrangement joins TRBV7-6 to TRBJ1-4, with 7 nucleotides matching TRBD1. Trimming removed 5 bases from V and 8 bases from J; junction bases left unmatched: 11. The CDR3 totals 15 residues. CDR1 is SGHVS and CDR2 is FNYEAQ in the germline V gene. CDR3 in amino acids: CASSPLQGDEEKLFF. The CDR3 nucleotides read TGTGCCAGCAGCCCCCTTCAGGGGGATGAGGAAAAACTGTTTTTT.

Only one count was recorded for this clone. This chain connects TRBV27 to TRBJ2-7; 7 positions match TRBD1. V shed 7 bases, J shed 0 bases, and the junction held 9 bases outside the gene matches. Looked up from germline, CDR1 is MNHEY and CDR2 is SMNVEV (reference sequence). The CDR3 runs to 15 residues. The CDR3 loop reads CASTGPGQSSYEQYF. The CDR3 DNA is TGTGCCAGCACGGGACCGGGACAGAGCTCCTACGAGCAGTACTTC.

The chain is built from TRBV28 and TRBJ1-1; D might be TRBD1 (6 bases). V dropped 2 bases and J dropped 10 bases, with 11 bases sitting between them. The CDR3 sequence is 12 residues long. Looked up from germline, CDR1 is MDHEN and CDR2 is SYDVKM. The CDR3 loop reads CASSLSSRGAFF. The CDR3 DNA follows: TGTGCCAGCAGTTTAAGTTCCAGGGGAGCTTTCTTT.

This clone turned up a few times. The chain combines TRBV23-1 with TRBJ1-4; D is unresolved. TRBV23-1 is recorded as an ORF, its role being uncertain. V was cut by 4 bases and J by 8 bases, with 17 bases left in between. CDR3 length: 15 residues. The CDR3 DNA sequence: TGCGCCAGCAGTCTGCCGGGGTTTAGAGCGGAAAAACTGTTTTTT. Its translation is CASSLPGFRAEKLFF.

The genes are TRBV4-3 and TRBJ2-3, with a possible D match to TRBD1 (7 bases). V lost 5 bases and J 2 bases, leaving 17 bases between the germline ends. This CDR3 has 16 residues. Germline assignment: CDR1 LGHNA and CDR2 YSLEER. The DNA for the CDR3 is TGCGCCAGCAGCATCGTCAGGGGGGCCTCCACAGATACGCAGTATTTT. Protein: CASSIVRGASTDTQYF.

This sequence joins TRBV5-1 and TRBJ2-2; TRBD1 matches at 8 bases. V trimming: 2 bases; J trimming: 1 base; junction bases outside the gene matches: 4. This CDR3 has 16 amino acids. The germline gives CDR1 SGHRS, CDR2 YFSETQ. CDR3: CASSFRQGLNTGELFF. The CDR3 nucleotides read TGCGCCAGCAGCTTCCGACAGGGGCTGAACACCGGGGAGCTGTTTTTT. Full variable domain (outside the CDR3, taken from reference TRBV5-1 and TRBJ2-2): KAGVTQTPRYLIKTRGQQVTLSCSPISGHRSVSWYQQTPGQGLQFLFEYFSETQRNKGNFPGRFSGRQFSNSRSEMNVSTLELGDSALYLCASSFRQGLNTGELFFGEGSRLTVL.

V is TRBV5-3 and J is TRBJ2-5; 10 nucleotides match TRBD2. TRBV5-3 is marked as an open reading frame, function uncertain. The CDR3 is made up of 17 amino acids. The V gene end was trimmed by 0 bases and the J gene end by 0 bases; junction bases not matched to a gene: 5. This CDR3 reads CARSLGTAGGDQETQYF. The CDR3 DNA is TGTGCCAGAAGCTTGGGCACAGCGGGGGGGGACCAAGAGACCCAGTACTTC.

J is TRBJ2-7 and V is TRBV15; TRBD2 is a possible D gene (6 bases). Germline V gives CDR1 LNHNV, CDR2 YYDKDF (reference sequence). The CDR3 is 16 residues long. Trimming shortened V by 0 bases and J by 0 bases, and 12 bases separated the two germline ends. The CDR3 loop reads CATSRDTGLSSYEQYF. CDR3 in DNA: TGTGCCACCAGCAGAGATACGGGACTGAGCTCCTACGAGCAGTACTTC.

V usage is TRBV7-9 and J usage is TRBJ2-2; D ambiguous. The CDR3 runs to 15 residues. V gave up 4 bases and J gave up 0 bases, with 9 bases separating them. Germline V gene data show CDR1 as SEHNR and CDR2 as FQNEAQ (reference sequence). CDR3 coding DNA: TGTGCCAGCAGCTCTTCCGGAGCGAACACCGGGGAGCTGTTTTTT. The encoded protein is CASSSSGANTGELFF.

This clone occurred once. V and J are TRBV7-2 and TRBJ1-4; TRBD1 matches at 7 bases. CDR3 length: 13 residues. Germline CDR1 SGHTA, CDR2 FQGNSA. V was pared by 2 bases and J by 12 bases, with 6 bases of the junction left unmatched. The CDR3 bases are TGTGCCAGCAGCTTACTACAGGGGTTTCAACTGTTTTTT. Its translation is CASSLLQGFQLFF. Filled out from reference TRBV7-2 and TRBJ1-4, the complete variable domain reads GAGVSQSPSNKVTEKGKDVELRCDPISGHTALYWYRQSLGQGLEFLIYFQGNSAPDKSGLPSDRFSAERTGGSVSTLTIQRTQQEDSAVYLCASSLLQGFQLFFGSGTQLSVL.

This clone appeared a few times. This chain joins TRBV6-2 or TRBV6-3 and TRBJ2-1, with a weak D call TRBD2 (6 bases). V lost 0 bases and J lost 9, with 18 bases in between. Germline CDR1 reads MNHEY; CDR2 reads SVGEGT. The CDR3 sequence is 16 residues long. The CDR3 DNA follows: TGTGCCAGCAGTTACTCGAGTCTAGCGAAATGGAGTGAGCAGTTCTTC. Protein product: CASSYSSLAKWSEQFF.

The chain carries TRBV4-2 and TRBJ1-1; maybe TRBD1 (5 bases). CDR3 length: 15 amino acids. The germline V and J ends were trimmed by 4 bases and 0 bases, with 12 bases remaining between them. Germline V gives CDR1 LGHNA, CDR2 YNFKEQ. CDR3: CASSPDGRVNTEAFF. The CDR3 nucleotides are TGTGCCAGCAGCCCCGACGGCAGGGTGAACACTGAAGCTTTCTTT.

The chain uses TRBV5-1 and TRBJ1-1; perhaps TRBD1 as D (5 bases). Germline V CDR1 and CDR2: SGHRS, YFSETQ. CDR3 length: 15 residues. Trimming left V 0 bases short and J 5 bases short, with 14 bases between. The CDR3 loop is CASSLAEGRQTEAFF. DNA for the CDR3: TGCGCCAGCAGCTTGGCGGAGGGGAGGCAAACTGAAGCTTTCTTT.

The chain uses TRBV11-3 and TRBJ1-1; D gene unclear. The V end was cut by 5 bases, the J end by 4 bases, with 17 bases between. This CDR3 comprises 15 residues. Germline assignment: CDR1 SGHNT and CDR2 YENEEA. The CDR3: CASSPGSITPTEAFF. The CDR3 nucleotides are TGTGCCAGCAGCCCGGGGTCGATTACGCCCACTGAAGCTTTCTTT.

The CDR3 protein is CASSLTGVATEAFF. The CDR3, as DNA: TGTGCCAGCAGTTTGACAGGGGTCGCCACTGAAGCTTTCTTT. J is TRBJ1-1 and V is TRBV27; 8 bases match TRBD1. The CDR3 is 14 residues long. Germline V lookup: CDR1 MNHEY, CDR2 SMNVEV (reference sequence). V was clipped by 3 bases and J by 4 bases; unmatched bases: 4.

This chain connects TRBV6-5 to TRBJ2-1, with TRBD1 matching over 9 bases. Germline loops: CDR1 MNHEY, CDR2 SVGAGI. With 6 bases clipped from V and 7 bases from J, the junction kept 4 bases outside the gene matches. The CDR3 covers 13 residues. The CDR3 sequence is CASSRDRANEQFF. The CDR3 DNA is TGTGCCAGCAGCCGGGACAGGGCTAATGAGCAGTTCTTC.